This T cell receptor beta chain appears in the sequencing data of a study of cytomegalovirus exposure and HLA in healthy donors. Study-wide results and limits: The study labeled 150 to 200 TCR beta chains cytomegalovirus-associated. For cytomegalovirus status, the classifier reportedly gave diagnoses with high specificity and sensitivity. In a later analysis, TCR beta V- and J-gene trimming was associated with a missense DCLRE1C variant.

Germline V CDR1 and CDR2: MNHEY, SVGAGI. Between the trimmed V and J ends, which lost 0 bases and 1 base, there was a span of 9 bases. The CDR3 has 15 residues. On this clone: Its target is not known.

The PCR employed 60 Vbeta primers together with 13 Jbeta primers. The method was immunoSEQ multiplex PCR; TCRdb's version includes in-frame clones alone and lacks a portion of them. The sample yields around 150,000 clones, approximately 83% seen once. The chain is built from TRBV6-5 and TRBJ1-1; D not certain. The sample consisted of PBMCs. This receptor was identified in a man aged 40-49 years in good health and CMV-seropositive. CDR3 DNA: TGTGCCAGCAGTTACTCGATCAACACGAACACTGAAGCTTTCTTT. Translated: CASSYSINTNTEAFF.